Listed here are 9 T cell receptor beta chains from one sample, sequenced in a study of shared clonotypes between healthy human individuals. Using immunoSEQ multiplex PCR, the repertoire was profiled, and TCRdb retains in-frame clones only, with some absent. The table lists over a million clones, 98% of them singletons. Material for sequencing was naive CD4+ T cells sorted from blood. As for subset: CD45RA+ positively selected. The receptor source for this set is a man aged 25-45 years in good health.

The chain recombines TRBV28 with TRBJ1-5, with 10 bases that match TRBD1. V shed 6 bases, J shed 0 bases, and the junction held 14 bases outside the gene matches. The CDR3 has 19 residues. Per the germline V gene, CDR1 is MDHEN and CDR2 is SYDVKM. CDR3 in DNA: TGTGCCAGCAGCTTAAGGCCGGGACAGGGGCCATATAGCAATCAGCCCCAGCATTTT. This translates into CASSLRPGQGPYSNQPQHF.

The chain is built from TRBV5-4 and TRBJ2-2, with TRBD1 matching over 7 bases. The CDR3 totals 14 residues. V gave up 0 bases and J gave up 5 bases; unmatched junction bases: 1. Germline assignment: CDR1 SGHNT and CDR2 YYREEE (reference sequence). In DNA form, the CDR3 reads TGTGCCAGCAGCTTGGAGACAGGGACCGGGGAGCTGTTTTTT. Translated, it gives CASSLETGTGELFF.

The J gene is TRBJ2-7, the V gene TRBV27; D is unresolved. The CDR3 loop spans 13 amino acids. CDR1 and CDR2 from the germline V gene are MNHEY and SMNVEV (reference sequence). V shed 6 bases and J shed 2 bases, with 11 bases lying between them. The DNA of the CDR3 is TGTGCCAGCAGCCCCACGGCGGCCTACGAGCAGTACTTC. Protein sequence: CASSPTAAYEQYF.

V usage is TRBV6-6 and J usage is TRBJ2-7; 10 bases match TRBD1. Germline lookup yields CDR1 MNHNY and CDR2 SVGAGI (reference sequence). The CDR3 extends over 14 amino acids. The V and J ends lost 4 bases and 5 bases, in that order; junction bases with no gene match: 5. CDR3 in DNA: TGTGCCAGCAGTTTTCCGGGACAGGGGAACGAGCAGTACTTC. Its translation is CASSFPGQGNEQYF.

In its sample, this clone was seen once. The chain carries TRBV5-1 and TRBJ2-1; TRBD2 aligns across 8 bases. This CDR3 spans 17 amino acids. The V gene end was trimmed by 0 bases and the J gene end by 15 bases; junction bases not matched to a gene: 20. CDR1 SGHRS and CDR2 YFSETQ come from the germline V gene. The CDR3 nucleotides are TGCGCCAGCAGCTTGGCCGTAACCCATTGGGTAGCGGGAATTCTGTTCTTC. Amino acids: CASSLAVTHWVAGILFF.

The V gene is TRBV28, the J gene TRBJ1-1, with unresolved D. There are 14 residues in the CDR3. Trimming stripped 0 bases from V and 5 bases from J, with 10 bases between. Germline V gene sequence: CDR1 MDHEN, CDR2 SYDVKM. The CDR3 DNA follows: TGTGCCAGCAGTTTATGGGGTCGGATGACTGAAGCTTTCTTT. Encoded protein: CASSLWGRMTEAFF.

The chain couples TRBV5-1 to TRBJ2-3; 8 bases match TRBD2. The CDR3 loop spans 15 amino acids. Looked up from germline, CDR1 is SGHRS and CDR2 is YFSETQ. The junction had 13 bases not matched to a gene; V was cut back by 7 bases and J by 6 bases. CDR3 nucleotide sequence: TGCGCCAGCGGATACGCCGGGACTAGGGAGGATACGCAGTATTTT. The encoded protein is CASGYAGTREDTQYF.

Regarding this clone: This CDR3 is also generated by other DNA sequences in the sample. The gene calls are TRBV18 and TRBJ2-7; D is perhaps TRBD2 (6 bases). V was shortened by 4 bases and J by 2 bases, with 12 bases between the two germline ends. Per the germline V gene, CDR1 is KGHSH and CDR2 is LQKENI. This CDR3 spans 14 amino acids. CDR3 in amino acids: CASSLPGLPYEQYF. As DNA, the CDR3 is TGTGCCAGCTCACTCCCGGGACTGCCCTACGAGCAGTACTTC.

Only one count was recorded for this clone. The chain links TRBV7-8 to TRBJ2-1; no definite D call. The CDR3 has 15 amino acids. The germline V and J ends were trimmed by 7 bases and 5 bases, with 18 bases remaining between them. Germline V gene data show CDR1 as SGHVS and CDR2 as FQNEAQ. In nucleotides, the CDR3 is TGTGCCAGCACCCAACCAAACTACCCGGACAATGAGCAGTTCTTC. Its protein is CASTQPNYPDNEQFF.